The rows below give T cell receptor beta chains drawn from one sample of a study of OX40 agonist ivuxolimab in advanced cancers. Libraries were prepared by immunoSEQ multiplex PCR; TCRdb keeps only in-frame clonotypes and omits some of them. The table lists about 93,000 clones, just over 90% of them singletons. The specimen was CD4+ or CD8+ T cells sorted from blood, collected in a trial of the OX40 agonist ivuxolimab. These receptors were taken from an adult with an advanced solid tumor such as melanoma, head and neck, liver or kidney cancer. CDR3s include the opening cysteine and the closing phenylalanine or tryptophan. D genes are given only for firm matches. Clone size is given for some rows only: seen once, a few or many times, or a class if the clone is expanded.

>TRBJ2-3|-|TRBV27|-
CASSRTQTGTQYF
TGTGCCAGCAGTAGGACCCAAACGGGTACGCAGTATTTT
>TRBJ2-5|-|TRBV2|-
CASIQFGEQETQYF
TGTGCCAGCATCCAGTTTGGGGAACAAGAGACCCAGTACTTC
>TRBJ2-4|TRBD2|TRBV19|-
CASSNSGGAKNIQYF
TGTGCCAGTAGTAATAGCGGGGGAGCCAAAAACATTCAGTACTTC
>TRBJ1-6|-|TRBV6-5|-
CASSRDTTGSPLHF
TGTGCCAGCAGTCGGGACACCACGGGCTCACCCCTCCACTTT
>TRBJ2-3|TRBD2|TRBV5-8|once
CASSPLGTSGGAYTQYF
TGTGCCAGCAGCCCATTAGGGACTAGCGGGGGGGCCTATACGCAGTATTTT
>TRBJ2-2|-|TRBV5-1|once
CASSPAGTGELFF
TGCGCCAGCAGCCCCGCGGGAACCGGGGAGCTGTTTTTT
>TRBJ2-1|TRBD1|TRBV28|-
CASSLDGTGSNEQFF
TGTGCCAGCAGTTTAGATGGGACAGGGTCCAATGAGCAGTTCTTC
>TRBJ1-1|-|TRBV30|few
CAWSPQDDTEAFF
TGTGCCTGGAGTCCGCAGGATGACACTGAAGCTTTCTTT
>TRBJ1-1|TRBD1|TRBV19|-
CASSTQGTGVLMNTEAFF
TGTGCCAGTAGTACGCAAGGGACAGGGGTACTCATGAACACTGAAGCTTTCTTT
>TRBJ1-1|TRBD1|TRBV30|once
CAWSVGTGWTEAFF
TGTGCCTGGAGTGTTGGGACAGGGTGGACTGAAGCTTTCTTT